A single sample gave rise to the 20 T cell receptor beta chains below, sequenced in a study of control samples from healthy donors and cancer patients. The repertoire was sequenced with immunoSEQ multiplex PCR; TCRdb's copy has only in-frame clones and lacks some. The table lists 98,000 or so clones, 88% of them singletons. The sequencing sample was made of blood. The origin of the receptors is a woman in her 70s in good health.

The V and J genes are TRBV19 and TRBJ1-2; D not certain. The V and J ends lost 4 bases and 4 bases respectively, with 7 bases between them. Looked up from germline, CDR1 is LNHDA and CDR2 is SQIVND (reference sequence). The CDR3 runs to 12 residues. For the CDR3, the DNA is TGTGCCAGTAGTACGGTGGGCTATGGCTACACCTTC. Translated: CASSTVGYGYTF.

The chain joins TRBV5-1 to TRBJ1-1, with 8 bases identical to TRBD1. V shed 1 base, J shed 5 bases, and the junction held 7 bases outside the gene matches. The CDR3 contains 15 residues. The V gene's germline CDR1 is SGHRS and CDR2 YFSETQ. The CDR3 sequence is CASSLKSGGQTEAFF. CDR3 nucleotide sequence: TGCGCCAGCAGCTTGAAATCAGGGGGCCAGACTGAAGCTTTCTTT. The entire variable domain, with the rest obtained from reference TRBV5-1 and TRBJ1-1, is as follows: KAGVTQTPRYLIKTRGQQVTLSCSPISGHRSVSWYQQTPGQGLQFLFEYFSETQRNKGNFPGRFSGRQFSNSRSEMNVSTLELGDSALYLCASSLKSGGQTEAFFGQGTRLTVV.

This clone was counted a few times. This rearrangement joins TRBV6-5 to TRBJ1-6; D ambiguous. This CDR3 is built from 13 residues. Germline CDR1 and CDR2: MNHEY and SVGAGI. V was trimmed by 8 bases and J by 1 base, leaving 6 bases between them. The CDR3 loop reads CASEGSYNSPLHF. The CDR3 DNA reads TGTGCCAGCGAAGGGTCCTATAATTCACCCCTCCACTTT.

This chain links TRBV5-1 with TRBJ2-5; 10 bases line up with TRBD1. The V gene end was trimmed by 0 bases and the J gene end by 5 bases; junction bases not matched to a gene: 7. The CDR3 length is 16 residues. The germline V gene encodes CDR1 SGHRS and CDR2 YFSETQ. The CDR3: CASSLGLATGGETQYF. In nucleotides, the CDR3 is TGCGCCAGCAGCTTGGGGTTGGCGACAGGGGGCGAGACCCAGTACTTC.

The J gene is TRBJ2-2, the V gene TRBV19; tentative D call: TRBD1 (5 bases). The CDR3 extends over 16 amino acids. Looked up from germline, CDR1 is LNHDA and CDR2 is SQIVND (reference sequence). V was trimmed by 3 bases and J by 6 bases, leaving 17 bases between them. In DNA form, the CDR3 reads TGTGCCAGTAGTATTGGCACAGGCATCTGGGCCGGGGAGCTGTTTTTT. This translates into CASSIGTGIWAGELFF. The entire variable domain, with the rest obtained from reference TRBV19 and TRBJ2-2, is as follows: DGGITQSPKYLFRKEGQNVTLSCEQNLNHDAMYWYRQDPGQGLRLIYYSQIVNDFQKGDIAEGYSVSREKKESFPLTVTSAQKNPTAFYLCASSIGTGIWAGELFFGEGSRLTVL.

V is TRBV5-1 and J is TRBJ1-1; D gene uncertain. The CDR3 is 15 amino acids. Per the germline V gene, CDR1 is SGHRS and CDR2 is YFSETQ. The ends were cut back, 1 base at V and 1 base at J, with 11 bases in the middle. The CDR3 sequence: CASSLLAAQNTEAFF. In DNA form, the CDR3 reads TGCGCCAGCAGCTTGTTGGCCGCCCAGAACACTGAAGCTTTCTTT.

This chain links TRBV6-2 or TRBV6-3 with TRBJ1-1; TRBD1 matches at 7 bases. J lost 11 bases, V lost 4 bases, and 7 bases had no gene match. The germline V gene has CDR1 MNHEY and CDR2 SVGEGT. The CDR3 contains 12 residues. The CDR3 sequence: CASSFGQDRAFF. The DNA for the CDR3 is TGTGCCAGCAGTTTCGGACAGGATAGGGCTTTCTTT.

This clone has only one observation. The chain combines TRBV2 with TRBJ2-2, with 10 bases aligning to TRBD1. This CDR3 is built from 15 residues. V lost 6 bases and J lost 1; bases outside the gene matches: 2. Germline assignment: CDR1 SNHLY and CDR2 FYNNEI. The CDR3 DNA is TGTGCCAGCAGCAGGGACAGGGGGAACACCGGGGAGCTGTTTTTT. Translation gives CASSRDRGNTGELFF.

Comments on this clone: The same CDR3 is also encoded by other DNA sequences in this sample. The V call is TRBV19, the J call TRBJ1-1; a weak D match, TRBD1 (5 bases). Germline CDR1 reads LNHDA; CDR2 reads SQIVND (reference sequence). This CDR3 spans 15 amino acids. Deletions cut 3 bases from V and 1 base from J, with 12 bases between. CDR3 residues: CASSIDRQPNTEAFF. In DNA form, the CDR3 reads TGTGCCAGTAGTATTGATCGACAGCCGAACACTGAAGCTTTCTTT. The entire variable domain, with the rest obtained from reference TRBV19 and TRBJ1-1, is as follows: DGGITQSPKYLFRKEGQNVTLSCEQNLNHDAMYWYRQDPGQGLRLIYYSQIVNDFQKGDIAEGYSVSREKKESFPLTVTSAQKNPTAFYLCASSIDRQPNTEAFFGQGTRLTVV.

This chain uses TRBV27 with TRBJ1-5; no firm D call. The V gene lost 5 bases and the J gene lost 0 bases, with 8 bases spanning the gap. The CDR3 extends over 14 amino acids. Germline loops: CDR1 MNHEY, CDR2 SMNVEV (reference sequence). In DNA form, the CDR3 reads TGTGCCAGCAGTCTACGGGGTAGCAATCAGCCCCAGCATTTT. This codes for CASSLRGSNQPQHF.

The gene calls are TRBV5-6 and TRBJ2-1; D unresolved. The CDR3 has 11 residues. V dropped 0 bases and J dropped 9 bases, with 4 bases sitting between them. Germline CDR1 reads SGHDT; CDR2 reads YYEEEE. The CDR3 DNA sequence: TGTGCCAGCAGCTTGGGGGGTGAGCAGTTCTTC. Encoded protein: CASSLGGEQFF.

The chain couples TRBV7-9 to TRBJ1-2, with a weak D call TRBD1 (6 bases). V lost 1 base and J lost 4, with 16 bases in between. CDR3 length equals 16 residues. The germline V gene has CDR1 SEHNR and CDR2 FQNEAQ (reference sequence). This chain's CDR3 is CASSLVVGTSGYGYTF. In DNA form, the CDR3 reads TGTGCCAGCAGCTTAGTGGTGGGGACATCAGGCTATGGCTACACCTTC.

J is TRBJ2-5 and V is TRBV18; 8 positions agree with TRBD2. This CDR3 has 15 residues. The trim removed 2 bases at V and 5 bases at J, leaving 7 bases unmatched. Germline values: CDR1 KGHSH, CDR2 LQKENI. The CDR3 DNA is TGTGCCAGCTCACCAGCCAGCGGGAGTGTTGAGACCCAGTACTTC. Amino acid sequence: CASSPASGSVETQYF.

The V gene is TRBV3-1 (or the pseudogene TRBV3-2), the J gene TRBJ1-2; D is unclear. The CDR3 length is 13 residues. The V gene's germline CDR1 is LGHDT and CDR2 YNNKEL (reference sequence). Deletions cut 2 bases from V and 3 bases from J, with 7 bases between. The CDR3 sequence is CASSQSADYGYTF. In DNA, the CDR3 is TGTGCCAGCAGCCAATCGGCCGACTATGGCTACACCTTC.

This chain connects TRBV6-5 to TRBJ1-2, with D uncertain. The CDR3 contains 13 residues. Between the trimmed V and J ends, which lost 5 bases and 4 bases, there was a span of 11 bases. Germline loops: CDR1 MNHEY, CDR2 SVGAGI. The DNA of the CDR3 is TGTGCCAGCAGTCCCCTCCCGATCTATGGCTACACCTTC. Translated, it gives CASSPLPIYGYTF.

The V gene is TRBV9, the J gene TRBJ1-1; D not resolved. This CDR3 is 13 amino acids long. Germline V gene sequence: CDR1 SGDLS, CDR2 YYNGEE. V lost 4 bases and J lost 1, with 8 bases in between. The CDR3 sequence is CASSTSRNTEAFF. The CDR3, as DNA: TGTGCCAGCAGCACAAGTAGGAACACTGAAGCTTTCTTT.

V and J are TRBV5-4 and TRBJ1-2, with 7 nucleotides matching TRBD1. Germline-derived CDR1 and CDR2 are SGHNT and YYREEE (reference sequence). V trimming: 4 bases; J trimming: 6 bases; junction bases outside the gene matches: 12. The CDR3 is 15 residues long. The CDR3 nucleotides are TGTGCCAGCAGCCAGATTCTACAGGGGATGCATGGCTACACCTTC. It is translated as CASSQILQGMHGYTF.

This clone was found once. This chain uses TRBV7-3 with TRBJ1-1; maybe TRBD1 (6 bases). V was shortened by 5 bases and J by 5 bases, with 12 bases between the two germline ends. The CDR3 spans 13 residues. Germline CDR1 and CDR2: SGHTA and FQGTGA. CDR3 loop: CASSQGRGTEAFF. The CDR3 DNA sequence: TGTGCCAGCAGCCAAGGCAGGGGAACTGAAGCTTTCTTT.

This clone was counted between two and nine times. The J gene is TRBJ2-7, the V gene TRBV7-8, with 9 bases lining up with TRBD1. This CDR3 is 14 amino acids long. The germline CDR1 and CDR2 sequences are SGHVS and FQNEAQ. With 5 bases clipped from V and 6 bases from J, the junction kept 8 bases outside the gene matches. The CDR3 bases are TGTGCCAGCAGCACCCGGGACAGGGAATCCGAGCAGTACTTC. This encodes CASSTRDRESEQYF.

This rearrangement joins TRBV3-1 (or the pseudogene TRBV3-2) to TRBJ1-1, with D possibly being TRBD1 (6 bases). The CDR3 sequence is 14 residues long. Trimming removed 3 bases at V and 3 bases at J, with 11 bases between. Germline V gives CDR1 LGHDT, CDR2 YNNKEL (reference sequence). CDR3 in amino acids: CASSHREGDTEAFF. Written as DNA, the CDR3 is TGTGCCAGCAGCCATCGGGAGGGGGACACTGAAGCTTTCTTT.